This TCR beta chain was found in a study of CD8 T cells in ankylosing spondylitis. This clonotype was counted ten times or more. As yet, its antigen is unknown. Germline lookup yields CDR1 MNHNS and CDR2 SASEGT. This CDR3 has 14 residues. Germline trimming cut 6 bases from V and 4 bases from J; bases unmatched to any gene: 4. Libraries for TCR beta were made by quantitative 5'-RACE with molecular barcodes. Via MiXCR, TCRdb re-called the 5' RACE reads, giving one row per CDR3 protein. Of fewer than 250,000 distinct CDR3 sequences in the sample, under 30% were seen once. General study results and limits: One TCR beta motif, made up of seven to nine highly homologous variants, appeared characteristic of ankylosing spondylitis blood.

This TCR came from a male donor with ankylosing spondylitis or in good health (not recorded which). Sample: blood, either unsorted or a sorted T cell fraction (not recorded which). This chain links TRBV6-1 with TRBJ1-3, with 9 bases fitting TRBD1. CDR3: CASSRTGAGNTIYF. As DNA, the CDR3 is TGTGCCAGCAGCCGGACAGGGGCCGGAAACACCATATATTTT.